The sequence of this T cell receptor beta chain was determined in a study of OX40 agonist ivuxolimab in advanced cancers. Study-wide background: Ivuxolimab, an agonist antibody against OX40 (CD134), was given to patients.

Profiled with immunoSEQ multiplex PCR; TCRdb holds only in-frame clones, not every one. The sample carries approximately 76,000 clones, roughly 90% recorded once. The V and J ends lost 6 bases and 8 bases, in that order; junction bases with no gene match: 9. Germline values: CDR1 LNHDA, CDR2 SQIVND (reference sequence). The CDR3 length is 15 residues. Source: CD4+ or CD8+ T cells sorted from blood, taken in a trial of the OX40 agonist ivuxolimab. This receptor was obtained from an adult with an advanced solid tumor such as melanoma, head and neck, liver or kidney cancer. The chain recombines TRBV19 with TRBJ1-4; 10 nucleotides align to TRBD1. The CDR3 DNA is TGTGCCAGTAGGAGACAGGGGGCCGTTGGGGAAAAACTGTTTTTT. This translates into CASRRQGAVGEKLFF.